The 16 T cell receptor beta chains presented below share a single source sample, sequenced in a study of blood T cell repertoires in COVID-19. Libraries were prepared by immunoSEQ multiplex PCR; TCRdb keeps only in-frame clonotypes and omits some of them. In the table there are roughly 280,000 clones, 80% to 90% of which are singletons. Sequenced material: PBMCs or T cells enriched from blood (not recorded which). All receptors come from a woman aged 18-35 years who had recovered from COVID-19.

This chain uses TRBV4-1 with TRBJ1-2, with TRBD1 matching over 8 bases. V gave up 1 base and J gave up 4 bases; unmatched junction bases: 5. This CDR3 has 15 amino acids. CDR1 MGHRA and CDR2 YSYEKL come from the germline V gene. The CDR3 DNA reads TGCGCCAGCAGCCAAGGGACAGGGAAAACCTATGGCTACACCTTC. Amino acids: CASSQGTGKTYGYTF.

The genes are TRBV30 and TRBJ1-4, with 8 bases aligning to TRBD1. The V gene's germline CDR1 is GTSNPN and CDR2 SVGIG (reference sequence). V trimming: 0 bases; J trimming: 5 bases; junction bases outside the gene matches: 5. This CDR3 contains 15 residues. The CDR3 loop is CAWSVGQGQNEKLFF. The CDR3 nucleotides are TGTGCCTGGAGTGTTGGACAGGGCCAGAATGAAAAACTGTTTTTT.

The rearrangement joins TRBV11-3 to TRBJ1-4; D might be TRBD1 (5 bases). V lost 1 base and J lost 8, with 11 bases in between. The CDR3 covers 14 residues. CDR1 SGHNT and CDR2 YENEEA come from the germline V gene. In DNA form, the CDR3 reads TGTGCCAGCAGCTTAGCCCGGGGGGGAGAAAAACTGTTTTTT. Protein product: CASSLARGGEKLFF.

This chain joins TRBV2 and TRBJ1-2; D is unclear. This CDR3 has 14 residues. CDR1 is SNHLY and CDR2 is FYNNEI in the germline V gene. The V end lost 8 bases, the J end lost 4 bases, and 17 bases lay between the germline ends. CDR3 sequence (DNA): TGTGCCAGCCGGTGGCGGGCAGAGTCCTATGGCTACACCTTC. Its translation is CASRWRAESYGYTF.

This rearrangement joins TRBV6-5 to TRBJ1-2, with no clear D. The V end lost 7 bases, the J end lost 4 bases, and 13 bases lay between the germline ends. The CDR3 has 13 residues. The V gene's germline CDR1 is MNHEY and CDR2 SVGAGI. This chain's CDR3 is CASNREGAYGYTF. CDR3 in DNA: TGTGCCAGCAATCGGGAGGGAGCCTATGGCTACACCTTC.

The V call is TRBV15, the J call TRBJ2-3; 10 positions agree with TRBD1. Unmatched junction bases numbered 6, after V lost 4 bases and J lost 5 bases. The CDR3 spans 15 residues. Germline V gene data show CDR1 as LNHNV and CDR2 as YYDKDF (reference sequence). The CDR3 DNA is TGTGCCACCAGCATGCTAGGACAGGGGGAAGATACGCAGTATTTT. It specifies CATSMLGQGEDTQYF.

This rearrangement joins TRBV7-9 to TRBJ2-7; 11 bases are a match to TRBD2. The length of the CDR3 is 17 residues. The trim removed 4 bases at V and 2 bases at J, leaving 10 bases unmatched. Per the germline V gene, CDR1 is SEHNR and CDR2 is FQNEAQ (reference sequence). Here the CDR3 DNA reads TGTGCCAGCAGCTCCGCCCCTCGACTAGCGGGGACCTACGAGCAGTACTTC. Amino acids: CASSSAPRLAGTYEQYF.

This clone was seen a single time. CDR3 in amino acids: CASSPGRGGYEQYF. For the CDR3, the DNA is TGCGCCAGCAGCCCTGGTCGGGGGGGGTACGAGCAGTACTTC. The gene calls are TRBV5-1 and TRBJ2-7; TRBD2 matches 8 bases. Trimming took 4 bases from V and 4 from J; bases not matched to a gene: 7. Germline-derived CDR1 and CDR2 are SGHRS and YFSETQ. CDR3 length: 14 residues.

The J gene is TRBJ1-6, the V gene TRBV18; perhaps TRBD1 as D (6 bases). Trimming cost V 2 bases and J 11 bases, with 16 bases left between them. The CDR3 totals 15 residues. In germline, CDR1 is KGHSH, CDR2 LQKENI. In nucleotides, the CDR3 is TGTGCCAGCTCACCATTTGACAGGACTAGGGCACCCCTCCACTTT. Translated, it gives CASSPFDRTRAPLHF.

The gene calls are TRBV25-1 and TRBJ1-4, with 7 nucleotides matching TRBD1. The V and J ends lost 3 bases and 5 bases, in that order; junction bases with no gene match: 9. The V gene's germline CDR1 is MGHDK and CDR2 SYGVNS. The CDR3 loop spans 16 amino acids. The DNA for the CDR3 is TGTGCCAGCAGTGACACCGGACAGGCCCGGAATGAAAAACTGTTTTTT. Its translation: CASSDTGQARNEKLFF.

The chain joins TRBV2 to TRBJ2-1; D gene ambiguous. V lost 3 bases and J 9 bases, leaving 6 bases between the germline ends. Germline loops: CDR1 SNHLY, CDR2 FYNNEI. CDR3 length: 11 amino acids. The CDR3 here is CASSDGSEQFF. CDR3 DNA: TGTGCCAGCAGTGACGGTAGTGAGCAGTTCTTC.

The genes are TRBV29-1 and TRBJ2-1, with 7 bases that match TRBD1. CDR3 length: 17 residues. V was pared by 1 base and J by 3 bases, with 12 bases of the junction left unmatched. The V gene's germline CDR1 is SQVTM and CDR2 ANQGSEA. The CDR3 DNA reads TGCAGCGTTGAAGCGGGGAAGACAGGGCGTTTCTACAATGAGCAGTTCTTC. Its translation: CSVEAGKTGRFYNEQFF.

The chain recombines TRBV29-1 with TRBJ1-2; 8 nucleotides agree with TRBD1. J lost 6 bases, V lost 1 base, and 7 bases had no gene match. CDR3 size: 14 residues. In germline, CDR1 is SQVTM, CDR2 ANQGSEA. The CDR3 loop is CSVEGGTGRDGYTF. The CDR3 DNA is TGCAGCGTTGAAGGCGGGACAGGAAGGGATGGCTACACCTTC.

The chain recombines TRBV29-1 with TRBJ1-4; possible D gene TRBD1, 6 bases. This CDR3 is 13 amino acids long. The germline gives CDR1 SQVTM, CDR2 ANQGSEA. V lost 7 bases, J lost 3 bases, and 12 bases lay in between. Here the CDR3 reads CSASQGPNEKLFF. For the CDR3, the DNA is TGCAGCGCCTCACAGGGCCCTAATGAAAAACTGTTTTTT.

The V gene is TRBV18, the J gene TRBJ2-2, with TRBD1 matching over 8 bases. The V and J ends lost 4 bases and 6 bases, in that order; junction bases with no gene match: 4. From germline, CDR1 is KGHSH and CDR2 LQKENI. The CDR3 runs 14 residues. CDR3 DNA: TGTGCCAGCTCACTGCAGGGGGCGGCCGGGGAGCTGTTTTTT. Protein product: CASSLQGAAGELFF.

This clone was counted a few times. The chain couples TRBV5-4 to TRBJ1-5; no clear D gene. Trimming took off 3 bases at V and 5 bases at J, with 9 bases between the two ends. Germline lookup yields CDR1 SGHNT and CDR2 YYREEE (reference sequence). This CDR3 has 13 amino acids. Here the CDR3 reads CASSSAGDQPQHF. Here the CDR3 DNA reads TGTGCCAGCAGCTCGGCCGGGGATCAGCCCCAGCATTTT.